One sample yielded the 7 T cell receptor beta chains listed below, sequenced in a study of PD-1 blockade in classical Hodgkin lymphoma. Specified time point: cycle 4 day 1 (C4D1), after 6 weeks of nivolumab. After autologous stem cell transplantation all patients relapsed, and prior brentuximab vedotin exposure differed between cohorts. Negative selection with magnetic separation was used to purify CD4+ T cells from thawed PBMCs. Only in-frame clones appear in the TCRdb table, and some are missing; sequencing was by immunoSEQ multiplex PCR. This table has tens of thousands of clones, roughly 80% appearing once. This sample comprised CD4+ T cells from blood, obtained before the fourth cycle of nivolumab. These receptors were obtained from a human donor with classical Hodgkin lymphoma.

J is TRBJ1-6 and V is TRBV5-6; TRBD1 might be the D (5 bases). The CDR3 totals 18 residues. The ends were cut back, 0 bases at V and 0 bases at J, with 13 bases in the middle. Germline CDR1 SGHDT, CDR2 YYEEEE. The CDR3 region is CASSLVGRLSSYNSPLHF. CDR3 sequence (DNA): TGTGCCAGCAGCTTGGTGGGGCGACTAAGCTCCTATAATTCACCCCTCCACTTT.

The chain is built from TRBV7-3 and TRBJ2-7, with 8 bases matching TRBD1. The CDR3 runs 15 residues. The germline V gene encodes CDR1 SGHTA and CDR2 FQGTGA. V lost 2 bases to trimming and J lost 0 bases; unmatched junction nucleotides: 3. CDR3 region: CASSLQGASSYEQYF. The CDR3 DNA sequence: TGTGCCAGCAGCTTACAGGGGGCTAGCTCCTACGAGCAGTACTTC.

The rearrangement uses TRBV7-9 and TRBJ2-5; D remains ambiguous. The CDR3 consists of 14 residues. The germline V gene encodes CDR1 SEHNR and CDR2 FQNEAQ (reference sequence). Trimming left V 3 bases short and J 2 bases short, with 10 bases between. DNA of the CDR3: TGTGCCAGCAGCTTGGGTATGGGGCAAGAGACCCAGTACTTC. It encodes CASSLGMGQETQYF. Combining the CDR3 with reference TRBV7-9 and TRBJ2-5 gives the whole variable domain DTGVSQNPRHKITKRGQNVTFRCDPISEHNRLYWYRQTLGQGPEFLTYFQNEAQLEKSRLLSDRFSAERPKGSFSTLEIQRTEQGDSAMYLCASSLGMGQETQYFGPGTRLLVL.

J is TRBJ2-3 and V is TRBV4-2; D is unclear. From germline, CDR1 is LGHNA and CDR2 YNFKEQ. This CDR3 has 17 residues. V shed 0 bases and J shed 0 bases, with 13 bases lying between them. CDR3 DNA sequence: TGTGCCAGCAGCCAAGAAAGAATTTCCTATAGCACAGATACGCAGTATTTT. Its translation: CASSQERISYSTDTQYF.

The J gene is TRBJ1-2, the V gene TRBV4-1, with TRBD1 identical over 10 bases. V dropped 2 bases and J dropped 6; count of bases not matched to a gene: 15. Germline CDR1 MGHRA, CDR2 YSYEKL. This CDR3 is 18 amino acids long. The chain's CDR3 is CASSQSLQDRGLYNGYTF. CDR3 sequence (DNA): TGCGCCAGCAGCCAAAGCCTTCAGGACAGGGGGTTGTACAATGGCTACACCTTC.

The V call is TRBV5-1, the J call TRBJ2-3, with 7 positions matching TRBD1. The CDR3 contains 15 residues. V was clipped by 0 bases and J by 3 bases; unmatched bases: 4. Germline V lookup: CDR1 SGHRS, CDR2 YFSETQ. CDR3: CASSLGRGLTDTQYF. CDR3 in DNA: TGCGCCAGCAGCTTGGGCAGGGGGTTAACAGATACGCAGTATTTT.

The chain links TRBV7-9 to TRBJ1-6; possible D gene TRBD1, 6 bases. Trimming cost V 3 bases and J 6 bases, with 9 bases left between them. The CDR3 consists of 14 residues. CDR1 is SEHNR and CDR2 is FQNEAQ in the germline V gene (reference sequence). The CDR3: CASSFRGGNSPLHF. The CDR3 DNA sequence: TGTGCCAGCAGCTTCCGAGGGGGTAATTCACCCCTCCACTTT.